This T cell receptor beta chain was documented in a study of blood T cell repertoires in COVID-19. V was shortened by 5 bases and J by 5 bases, with 16 bases between the two germline ends. The CDR3 is made up of 15 amino acids. CDR1 and CDR2 (germline): SGHTA, FQGNSA. Method: immunoSEQ multiplex PCR; TCRdb's copy keeps in-frame clones and lacks some. The sample shows 350,000 to 450,000 clones, 91% of them seen only once. The chain uses TRBV7-2 and TRBJ1-5; D might be TRBD1 (5 bases). This sequence originates from a woman in her thirties or forties who had been exposed to COVID-19. The sequenced sample consisted of PBMCs or T cells enriched from blood (not recorded which). CDR3 sequence reads: CASSMRDGKHQPQHF. The CDR3 nucleotides read TGTGCCAGCAGCATGCGGGACGGAAAACATCAGCCCCAGCATTTT.